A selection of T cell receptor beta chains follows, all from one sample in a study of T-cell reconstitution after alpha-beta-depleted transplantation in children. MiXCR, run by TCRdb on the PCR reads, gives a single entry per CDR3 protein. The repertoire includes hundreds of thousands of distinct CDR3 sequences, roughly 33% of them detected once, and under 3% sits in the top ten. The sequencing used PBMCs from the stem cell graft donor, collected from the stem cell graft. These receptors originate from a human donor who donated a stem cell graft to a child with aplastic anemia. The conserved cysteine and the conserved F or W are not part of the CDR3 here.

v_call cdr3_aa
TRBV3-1 ASSQDGTAEAF
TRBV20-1 SPASGVSTDTQY
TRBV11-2 ASSRSTALRSSYNEQF
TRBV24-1 ATSDSSGSPYNEQF
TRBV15 ATTPLVTGVEWGTDTQY
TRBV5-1 ASSPLRPGGNTEAF
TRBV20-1 SAGRPVFSGANVLT
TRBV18 ASSSGTRETQY
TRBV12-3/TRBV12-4 ASSLRGITTNGKLF
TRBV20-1 SARPTVAQITYEQY
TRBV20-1 SARPRGGLNSPLH
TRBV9 ASSRSRFGNIQY
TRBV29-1 SVEPVDTQY
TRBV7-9 ASSLVREGPQETQY
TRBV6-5 ASSYRNRKTEAF
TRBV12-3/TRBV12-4 ASSSAGGRDTEAF
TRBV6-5 ASSYKGGNTIY
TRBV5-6 ASSLVGGVIDEQF
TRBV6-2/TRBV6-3 ASSKGQVEDYGYT
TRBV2 ASSGPYYEQY
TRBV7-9 ASSAEASATNEKLF
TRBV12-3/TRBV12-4 ASSFPDPVRSYNEQF
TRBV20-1 SARDLGYYGYT
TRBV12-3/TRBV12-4 ASSPLQGNTEAF
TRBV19 ASSMVLDRGRETQY
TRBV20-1 SATTQGLSHF
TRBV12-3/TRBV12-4 ASSLRALRGNEQF
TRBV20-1 SARDTLGGQGSEAF
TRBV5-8 ASSFSGVEAYEQY
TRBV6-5 ASSYDRGMDNEQF
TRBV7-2 ASSLEGTANTGELF
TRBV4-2 ASSQDMETGLQTQY
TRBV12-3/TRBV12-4 ASSFSYTQY
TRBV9 ASSALGVSLGEKLF
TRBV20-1 SAQAGGRHTEAF
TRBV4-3 ASSHGETSGTYTDTQY
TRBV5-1 ASSIQLAGGGSEQF
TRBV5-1 ASSLGDRSTDTQY
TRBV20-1 SARGFSTGELF
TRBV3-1 ASRRLADDNEQF
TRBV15 ATSREAGVDTEAF
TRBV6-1 ASRQAGGGTGELF
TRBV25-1 ASSEWGPSGLTNEKLF
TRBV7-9 ASSKGQENQPQH
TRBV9 ASSVGPTPTGANEQF
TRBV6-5 ASSLSRGLDIQY
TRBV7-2 ASSGSGATTDAQY
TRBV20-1 SARDPGSGANVLT
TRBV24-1 ATSDLGEGQAAKTQY
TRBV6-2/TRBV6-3 ASSYSVGGGRQF
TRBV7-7 ASSLFSGQKNTEAF
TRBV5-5 ASSLGFKGGQPQH
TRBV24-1 ATSAQGEGTDTQY